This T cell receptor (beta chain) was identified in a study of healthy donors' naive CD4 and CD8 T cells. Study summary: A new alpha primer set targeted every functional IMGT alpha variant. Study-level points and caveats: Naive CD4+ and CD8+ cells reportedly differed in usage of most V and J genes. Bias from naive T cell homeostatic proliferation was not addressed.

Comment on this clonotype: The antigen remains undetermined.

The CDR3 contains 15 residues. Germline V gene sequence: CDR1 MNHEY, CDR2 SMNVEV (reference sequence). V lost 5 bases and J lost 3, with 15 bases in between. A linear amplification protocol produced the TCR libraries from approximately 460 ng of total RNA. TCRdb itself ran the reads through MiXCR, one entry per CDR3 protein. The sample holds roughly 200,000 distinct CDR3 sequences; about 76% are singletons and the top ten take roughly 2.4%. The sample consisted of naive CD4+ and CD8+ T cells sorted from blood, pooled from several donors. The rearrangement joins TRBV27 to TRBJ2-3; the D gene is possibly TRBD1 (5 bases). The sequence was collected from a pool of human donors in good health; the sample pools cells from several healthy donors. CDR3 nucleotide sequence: TGTGCCAGCAGTGTTTTCAGGGCTAGGACAGATACGCAGTATTTT. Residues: CASSVFRARTDTQYF.